The present T cell receptor (beta chain) was sequenced within a study of control samples from healthy donors and cancer patients. V was cut by 5 bases and J by 9 bases, with 13 bases left in between. Germline V gene data show CDR1 as SGHTA and CDR2 as FQGTGA. CDR3 length equals 12 residues. Sequencing was performed with immunoSEQ multiplex PCR; in TCRdb, only in-frame clones are kept and a portion is missing. This table holds 170,000 or so clones, about 91% found once. The V call is TRBV7-3, the J call TRBJ1-1, with D tentatively TRBD1 (6 bases). Sample: blood. The TCR comes from a middle-aged woman in good health. Written as DNA, the CDR3 is TGTGCCAGCAGCCACGAACAGGGACAAGCTTTCTTT. It yields the protein CASSHEQGQAFF.